Each of the 10 T cell receptor beta chains below was sequenced from the same sample in a study of vaccination effects on CD4 cells after COVID-19. No cognate antigen is known for these TCRs. Antigen-specific CD4+ T cells were expanded (with viral peptide pools) by the ViraFEST assay ahead of sequencing. Having been cultured for ten to eleven days, the cells underwent CD4+ T cell isolation. Among the vaccine recipients, none had a prior SARS-CoV-2 infection, and nucleocapsid antibodies were negative. TCRdb's copy holds only in-frame clones and misses some; the assay was immunoSEQ multiplex PCR. Of over 55,000 clones listed, approximately 75% are singletons. Material: CD4+ T cells from PBMCs cultured with HCoV-OC43 spike peptides, obtained before COVID-19 vaccination. Subset here: HCoV-OC43 spike overlapping peptide pool stimulation. The receptors here all came from a human donor who received a COVID-19 vaccine.

The chain is built from TRBV18 and TRBJ2-7, with D possibly being TRBD1 (6 bases). V was pared by 1 base and J by 7 bases, with 14 bases between. There are 14 residues in the CDR3. Germline values: CDR1 KGHSH, CDR2 LQKENI. The CDR3 spells CASSPRNRAWEQYV. Written as DNA, the CDR3 is TGTGCCAGCTCACCACGAAACAGGGCTTGGGAGCAGTACGTC.

This chain connects TRBV30 to TRBJ1-5; D gene uncertain. The germline gives CDR1 GTSNPN, CDR2 SVGIG (reference sequence). V was shortened by 2 bases and J by 1 base, with 15 bases between the two germline ends. This CDR3 is built from 16 residues. The CDR3 nucleotides read TGTGCCTGGAGTCCTAGATTTTTTACAAGCAATCAGCCCCAGCATTTT. Translating gives CAWSPRFFTSNQPQHF. The entire variable domain, with the rest obtained from reference TRBV30 and TRBJ1-5, is as follows: SQTIHQWPATLVQPVGSPLSLECTVEGTSNPNLYWYRQAAGRGLQLLFYSVGIGQISSEVPQNLSASRPQDRQFILSSKKLLLSDSGFYLCAWSPRFFTSNQPQHFGDGTRLSIL.

The chain combines TRBV6-1 with TRBJ2-7, with TRBD1 identical over 9 bases. CDR1 is MNHNS, CDR2 SASEGT, per germline. The CDR3 covers 14 residues. The junction had 11 bases not matched to a gene; V was cut back by 1 base and J by 13 bases. The CDR3 here is CASSEEALGQGSYV. CDR3 DNA sequence: TGTGCCAGCAGTGAAGAAGCCTTGGGACAGGGCTCTTACGTC.

The chain links TRBV18 to TRBJ2-3, with D perhaps TRBD2 (5 bases). The germline V gene has CDR1 KGHSH and CDR2 LQKENI. The length of the CDR3 is 15 residues. Between the trimmed V and J ends, which lost 2 bases and 4 bases, there was a span of 13 bases. CDR3 loop: CASSPYSGFADTQYF. As DNA, the CDR3 is TGTGCCAGCTCACCATACTCGGGGTTTGCAGATACGCAGTATTTT.

This clone appeared a few times. The gene calls are TRBV5-6 and TRBJ2-7, with D possibly TRBD2 on 5 matching bases. V shed 0 bases and J shed 7 bases, with 14 bases lying between them. This CDR3 is 14 amino acids long. The germline V gene has CDR1 SGHDT and CDR2 YYEEEE. The CDR3 nucleotides are TGTGCCAGCAGCTTGGGTGGACTTACGGGGGAGCAGTACGTC. It is translated as CASSLGGLTGEQYV.

This clone was counted a few times. The chain has TRBV5-6 and TRBJ2-2; D ambiguous. CDR1 is SGHDT and CDR2 is YYEEEE in the germline V gene. Trimming took off 3 bases at V and 1 base at J, with 13 bases between the two ends. CDR3 length: 16 residues. This CDR3 reads CASSWSWSRNTGELFF. CDR3 bases: TGTGCCAGCAGCTGGTCGTGGAGCCGGAACACCGGGGAGCTGTTTTTT.

This clone was counted a few times. The rearrangement uses TRBV18 and TRBJ1-5; a possible D gene is TRBD1 (6 bases). The CDR3 length is 13 residues. The V gene's germline CDR1 is KGHSH and CDR2 LQKENI. V was trimmed by 4 bases and J by 4 bases, leaving 8 bases between them. This chain's CDR3 is CASSRQENQPQHF. The CDR3 DNA is TGTGCCAGCTCACGACAGGAGAATCAGCCCCAGCATTTT.

This chain uses TRBV28 with TRBJ1-5, with TRBD1 as a possible D gene (5 bases). This CDR3 comprises 14 residues. Between the trimmed V and J ends, which lost 7 bases and 2 bases, there was a span of 12 bases. Germline V lookup: CDR1 MDHEN, CDR2 SYDVKM. CDR3 sequence: CASMRGGGNQPQHF. The CDR3 DNA follows: TGTGCCAGCATGCGAGGAGGGGGCAATCAGCCCCAGCATTTT. The variable domain in full, completed from reference TRBV28 and TRBJ1-5, reads DVKVTQSSRYLVKRTGEKVFLECVQDMDHENMFWYRQDPGLGLRLIYFSYDVKMKEKGDIPEGYSVSREKKERFSLILESASTNQTSMYLCASMRGGGNQPQHFGDGTRLSIL.

This clone was recorded a few times. This chain joins TRBV5-1 and TRBJ1-3; D is unresolved. V gave up 4 bases and J gave up 8 bases, with 10 bases separating them. This CDR3 spans 12 amino acids. The germline V gene encodes CDR1 SGHRS and CDR2 YFSETQ. The CDR3 protein is CASSPPGDTIYF. For the CDR3, the DNA is TGCGCCAGCAGCCCGCCCGGGGACACCATATATTTT.

The chain recombines TRBV7-8 with TRBJ1-1, with 8 bases aligning to TRBD1. The CDR3 is 17 residues long. Trimming took 0 bases from V and 1 from J; bases not matched to a gene: 7. The germline V gene has CDR1 SGHVS and CDR2 FQNEAQ. For the CDR3, the DNA is TGTGCCAGCAGCTTAGCCCTCAGGGGGCTTCGGAACACTGAAGCTTTCTTT. This codes for CASSLALRGLRNTEAFF.